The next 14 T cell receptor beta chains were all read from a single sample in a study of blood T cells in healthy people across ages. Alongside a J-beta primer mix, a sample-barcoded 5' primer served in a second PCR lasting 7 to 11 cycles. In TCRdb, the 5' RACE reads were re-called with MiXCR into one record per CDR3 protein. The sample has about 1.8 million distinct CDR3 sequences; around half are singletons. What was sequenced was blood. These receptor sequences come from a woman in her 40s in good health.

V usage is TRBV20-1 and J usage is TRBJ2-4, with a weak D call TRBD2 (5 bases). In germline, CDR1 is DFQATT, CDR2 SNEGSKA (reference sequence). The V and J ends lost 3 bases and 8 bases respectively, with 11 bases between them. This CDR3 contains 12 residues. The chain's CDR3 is CSARRAGDIQYF. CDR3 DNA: TGCAGTGCTAGGAGGGCAGGAGACATTCAGTACTTC.

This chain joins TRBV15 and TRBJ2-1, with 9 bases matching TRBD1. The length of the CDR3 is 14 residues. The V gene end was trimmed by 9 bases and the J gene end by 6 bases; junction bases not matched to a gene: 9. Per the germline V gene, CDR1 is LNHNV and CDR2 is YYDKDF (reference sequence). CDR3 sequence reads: CATGSGTGSNEQFF. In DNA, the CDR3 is TGTGCCACTGGCTCCGGGACAGGGTCCAATGAGCAGTTCTTC.

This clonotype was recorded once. CDR3 sequence: CSAGRRDTEAFF. The CDR3 DNA is TGCAGTGCAGGGAGAAGGGACACTGAAGCTTTCTTT. The J gene is TRBJ1-1, the V gene TRBV20-1; D unresolved. V was cut by 6 bases and J by 3 bases, with 11 bases left in between. This CDR3 is 12 amino acids long. Germline V gives CDR1 DFQATT, CDR2 SNEGSKA (reference sequence).

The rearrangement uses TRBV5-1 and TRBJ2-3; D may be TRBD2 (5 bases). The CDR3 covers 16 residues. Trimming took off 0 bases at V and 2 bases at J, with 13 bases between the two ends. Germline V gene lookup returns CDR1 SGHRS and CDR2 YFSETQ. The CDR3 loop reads CASSLEDPGNTDTQYF. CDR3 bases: TGCGCCAGCAGCTTGGAGGATCCGGGGAACACAGATACGCAGTATTTT.

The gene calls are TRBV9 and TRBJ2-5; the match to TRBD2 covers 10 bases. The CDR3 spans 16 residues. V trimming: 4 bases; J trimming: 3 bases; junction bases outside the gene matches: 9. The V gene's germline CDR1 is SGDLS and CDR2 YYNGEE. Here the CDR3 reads CASSRVAGGWEETQYF. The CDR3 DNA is TGTGCCAGCAGCCGGGTAGCGGGGGGCTGGGAAGAGACCCAGTACTTC.

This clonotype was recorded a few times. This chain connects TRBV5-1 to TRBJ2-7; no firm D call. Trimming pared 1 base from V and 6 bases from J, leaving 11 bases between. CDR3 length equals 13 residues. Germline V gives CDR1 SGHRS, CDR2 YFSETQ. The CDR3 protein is CASSLLGIGEQYF. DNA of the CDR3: TGCGCCAGCAGCTTGTTAGGTATCGGCGAGCAGTACTTC.

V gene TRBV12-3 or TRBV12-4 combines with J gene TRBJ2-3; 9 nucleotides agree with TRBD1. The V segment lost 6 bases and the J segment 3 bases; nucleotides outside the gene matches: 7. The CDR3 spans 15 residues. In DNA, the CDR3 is TGTGCCAGCAGATTTAACAGGGGGCGGACAGATACGCAGTATTTT. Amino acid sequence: CASRFNRGRTDTQYF.

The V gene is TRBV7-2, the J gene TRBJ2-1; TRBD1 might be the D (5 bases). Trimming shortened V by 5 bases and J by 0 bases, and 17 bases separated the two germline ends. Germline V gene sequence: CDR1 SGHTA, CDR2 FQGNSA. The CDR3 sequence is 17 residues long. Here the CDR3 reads CASSRHPRANSYNEQFF. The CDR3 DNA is TGTGCCAGCAGCCGTCACCCCAGGGCTAACTCCTACAATGAGCAGTTCTTC.

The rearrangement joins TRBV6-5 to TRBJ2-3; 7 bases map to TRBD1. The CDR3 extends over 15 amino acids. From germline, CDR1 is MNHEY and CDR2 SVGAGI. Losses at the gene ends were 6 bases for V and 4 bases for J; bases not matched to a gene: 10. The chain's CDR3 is CASSPTGSEADTQYF. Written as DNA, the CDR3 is TGTGCCAGCAGCCCGACAGGGAGTGAGGCAGATACGCAGTATTTT.

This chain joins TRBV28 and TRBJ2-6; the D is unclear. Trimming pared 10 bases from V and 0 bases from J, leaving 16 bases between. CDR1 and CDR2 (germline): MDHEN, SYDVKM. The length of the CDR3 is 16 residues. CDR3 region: CAIQPAPASGANVLTF. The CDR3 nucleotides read TGTGCCATCCAGCCGGCCCCCGCCTCTGGGGCCAACGTCCTGACTTTC.

For the CDR3, the DNA is TGCAGTGCTAGAGAGCTCCGGGACACCTCCTATGGCTACACCTTC. Its translation: CSARELRDTSYGYTF. The chain joins TRBV20-1 to TRBJ1-2, with D possibly TRBD1 on 6 matching bases. The CDR3 has 15 amino acids. Germline lookup yields CDR1 DFQATT and CDR2 SNEGSKA (reference sequence). The V end was cut by 0 bases, the J end by 4 bases, with 15 bases between.

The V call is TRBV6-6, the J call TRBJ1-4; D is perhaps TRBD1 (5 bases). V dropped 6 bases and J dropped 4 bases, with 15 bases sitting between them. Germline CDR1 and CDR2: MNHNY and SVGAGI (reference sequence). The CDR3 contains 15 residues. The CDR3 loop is CASRFRGEGNEKLFF. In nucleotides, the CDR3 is TGTGCCAGCAGGTTCCGAGGGGAGGGTAATGAAAAACTGTTTTTT.

DNA for the CDR3: TGTGCCAGCAGCCTCAGGGGTATATCTTTAATGTACTTC. Translation gives CASSLRGISLMYF. The chain couples TRBV28 to TRBJ2-4, with a weak D call TRBD1 (6 bases). V was shortened by 6 bases and J by 15 bases, with 21 bases between the two germline ends. The CDR3 is 13 amino acids. CDR1 and CDR2 from the germline V gene are MDHEN and SYDVKM.

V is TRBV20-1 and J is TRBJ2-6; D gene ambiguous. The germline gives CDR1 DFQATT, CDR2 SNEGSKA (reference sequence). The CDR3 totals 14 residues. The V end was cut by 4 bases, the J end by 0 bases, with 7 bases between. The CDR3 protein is CSAIQNSGANVLTF. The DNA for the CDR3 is TGCAGTGCTATACAGAACTCTGGGGCCAACGTCCTGACTTTC.